The 30 T cell receptor beta chains presented below share a single source sample, sequenced in a study of blood T cell repertoires in COVID-19. Sequenced by immunoSEQ multiplex PCR; TCRdb stores in-frame clones only, minus some. The sample shows 290,000 or so clones, nearly 90% of them seen only once. Sequenced input: PBMCs or T cells enriched from blood (not recorded which). These receptors were collected from a woman aged 18 to 35 with acute COVID-19.

The V gene is TRBV28, the J gene TRBJ1-5; 8 bases match TRBD1. Unmatched junction bases numbered 4, after V lost 3 bases and J lost 3 bases. This CDR3 comprises 15 residues. Germline values: CDR1 MDHEN, CDR2 SYDVKM. This CDR3 is CASSFRDRLNQPQHF. The CDR3 region has the DNA TGTGCCAGCAGTTTCCGGGACAGGCTCAATCAGCCCCAGCATTTT.

The chain links TRBV5-1 to TRBJ2-1, with D tentatively TRBD1 (5 bases). Trimming left V 4 bases short and J 2 bases short, with 13 bases between. This CDR3 comprises 15 residues. From germline, CDR1 is SGHRS and CDR2 YFSETQ. The CDR3 loop reads CASSPPREAYNEQFF. In nucleotides, the CDR3 is TGCGCCAGCAGCCCGCCCAGGGAAGCCTACAATGAGCAGTTCTTC.

The gene calls are TRBV7-3 and TRBJ1-1; D remains ambiguous. The V and J ends lost 2 bases and 2 bases respectively, with 15 bases between them. Germline V lookup: CDR1 SGHTA, CDR2 FQGTGA. The CDR3 has 16 amino acids. CDR3 sequence reads: CASSLGGYTANTEAFF. The CDR3 DNA sequence: TGTGCCAGCAGCTTAGGAGGTTACACCGCAAACACTGAAGCTTTCTTT. Based on the CDR3 plus reference TRBV7-3 and TRBJ1-1, the full variable domain is GAGVSQTPSNKVTEKGKYVELRCDPISGHTALYWYRQSLGQGPEFLIYFQGTGAADDSGLPNDRFFAVRPEGSVSTLKIQRTERGDSAVYLCASSLGGYTANTEAFFGQGTRLTVV.

The chain links TRBV29-1 to TRBJ1-2, with a tentative D call TRBD1 (6 bases). V was pared by 4 bases and J by 4 bases, with 19 bases between. The CDR3 extends over 15 amino acids. Germline assignment: CDR1 SQVTM and CDR2 ANQGSEA. This chain's CDR3 is CSVVGQGSPLYGYTF. As DNA, the CDR3 is TGCAGCGTTGTGGGGCAGGGGTCCCCCCTCTATGGCTACACCTTC.

The chain combines TRBV2 with TRBJ1-1, with 7 bases lining up with TRBD1. This CDR3 is built from 14 residues. The J segment lost 1 base and the V segment lost 5 bases, leaving 4 bases of the junction unmatched. Germline V gene lookup returns CDR1 SNHLY and CDR2 FYNNEI. This CDR3 reads CASSPWDRNTEAFF. Here the CDR3 DNA reads TGTGCCAGCAGTCCCTGGGACAGGAACACTGAAGCTTTCTTT.

The chain carries TRBV12-5 and TRBJ1-1; TRBD1 aligns across 11 bases. Trimming at V came to 5 bases and at J to 5 bases, leaving 7 bases not matched to a gene. The CDR3 extends over 15 amino acids. Germline CDR1 is LGHNT and CDR2 is FRNRAP. The CDR3 reads CASGTGQGAWTEAFF. In DNA, the CDR3 is TGTGCTAGTGGTACCGGACAGGGGGCGTGGACTGAAGCTTTCTTT.

The chain has TRBV25-1 and TRBJ1-5, with 9 positions matching TRBD1. V dropped 4 bases and J dropped 1; count of bases not matched to a gene: 8. Germline V gene data show CDR1 as MGHDK and CDR2 as SYGVNS. The CDR3 length is 17 residues. The DNA of the CDR3 is TGTGCCAGCAGTGGACACAGGGGGCGGGACAGCAATCAGCCCCAGCATTTT. Translated: CASSGHRGRDSNQPQHF.

J is TRBJ1-2 and V is TRBV7-3; TRBD1 agrees at 7 bases. In germline, CDR1 is SGHTA, CDR2 FQGTGA. The CDR3 consists of 17 residues. Unmatched junction bases numbered 11, after V lost 4 bases and J lost 0 bases. The CDR3 loop is CASSSLLGQEANYGYTF. The CDR3 DNA reads TGTGCCAGCAGCTCTCTTCTAGGACAGGAAGCTAACTATGGCTACACCTTC.

J is TRBJ2-7 and V is TRBV19, with D perhaps TRBD2 (5 bases). CDR1 is LNHDA, CDR2 SQIVND, per germline (reference sequence). Trimming shortened V by 5 bases and J by 4 bases, and 12 bases separated the two germline ends. The CDR3 length is 13 residues. The CDR3 here is CASSLSDLYEQYF. The DNA for the CDR3 is TGTGCCAGTAGTCTCTCGGACTTGTACGAGCAGTACTTC.

The J gene is TRBJ1-1, the V gene TRBV5-1; D is undetermined. With 5 bases removed from V and 4 bases from J, the gap between germline ends came to 9 bases. The CDR3 is 12 amino acids. The V gene's germline CDR1 is SGHRS and CDR2 YFSETQ. The CDR3 DNA reads as TGCGCCAGCAGTCACGGAGGCACTGAAGCTTTCTTT. It is translated as CASSHGGTEAFF. Variable domain in full (rest from reference TRBV5-1 and TRBJ1-1): KAGVTQTPRYLIKTRGQQVTLSCSPISGHRSVSWYQQTPGQGLQFLFEYFSETQRNKGNFPGRFSGRQFSNSRSEMNVSTLELGDSALYLCASSHGGTEAFFGQGTRLTVV.

V gene TRBV5-1 combines with J gene TRBJ2-7; 11 bases agree with TRBD1. After removal of 3 bases from V and 4 bases from J, the junction contained 3 bases not matched to a gene. Germline assignment: CDR1 SGHRS and CDR2 YFSETQ. The CDR3 has 14 amino acids. In nucleotides, the CDR3 is TGCGCCAGCAGCTACGGACAGGGGGCATACGAGCAGTACTTC. Protein product: CASSYGQGAYEQYF.

This clone appeared a few times. The genes are TRBV7-2 and TRBJ1-5; 9 bases fit TRBD1. The junction had 8 bases not matched to a gene; V was cut back by 5 bases and J by 6 bases. CDR3 length equals 15 residues. CDR1 and CDR2 (germline): SGHTA, FQGNSA. CDR3 sequence reads: CASSTWTGEGQPQHF. CDR3 nucleotide sequence: TGTGCCAGCAGCACATGGACAGGGGAGGGTCAGCCCCAGCATTTT.

This clone appeared once. This rearrangement joins TRBV28 to TRBJ2-7; D unresolved. This CDR3 comprises 14 residues. CDR1 is MDHEN, CDR2 SYDVKM, per germline. Trimming left V 6 bases short and J 1 base short, with 13 bases between. CDR3 loop: CASRSPGGSYEQYF. In DNA form, the CDR3 reads TGTGCCAGCAGGTCCCCGGGTGGATCCTACGAGCAGTACTTC.

This clone was counted between two and nine times. V usage is TRBV15 and J usage is TRBJ2-7; 7 nucleotides agree with TRBD1. Per germline, CDR1 LNHNV and CDR2 YYDKDF (reference sequence). The CDR3 totals 14 residues. Unmatched junction bases numbered 6, after V lost 5 bases and J lost 2 bases. This CDR3 is CATSSDRTTYEQYF. The CDR3 region has the DNA TGTGCCACCAGCTCGGACAGGACCACCTACGAGCAGTACTTC.

This sequence joins TRBV5-1 and TRBJ1-6; 7 positions agree with TRBD1. Germline V gene lookup returns CDR1 SGHRS and CDR2 YFSETQ. V lost 4 bases to trimming and J lost 6 bases; unmatched junction nucleotides: 7. The CDR3 spans 15 residues. CDR3 DNA: TGCGCCAGCAGCGACCGGGACAGCCTTAATTCACCCCTCCACTTT. Residues: CASSDRDSLNSPLHF.

The chain uses TRBV28 and TRBJ1-1; weak D call: TRBD1 (5 bases). Trimming left V 5 bases short and J 6 bases short, with 7 bases between. This CDR3 spans 11 amino acids. CDR1 is MDHEN, CDR2 SYDVKM, per germline. CDR3 coding DNA: TGTGCCAGCAGTCGACAGCCTGAAGCTTTCTTT. Its translation: CASSRQPEAFF.

CDR3 protein: CASSQADSLGETQYF. Written as DNA, the CDR3 is TGTGCCAGCAGCCAAGCGGACTCTCTGGGGGAGACCCAGTACTTC. The V gene is TRBV3-1 (or the pseudogene TRBV3-2), the J gene TRBJ2-5, with D perhaps TRBD2 (5 bases). CDR3 length: 15 amino acids. The germline gives CDR1 LGHDT, CDR2 YNNKEL (reference sequence). V was trimmed by 1 base and J by 5 bases, leaving 14 bases between them.

This clone is a singleton in its sample. Germline is not matched at one junction end, which may reflect a read error. The genes are TRBV28 and TRBJ1-2; 8 bases match TRBD1. The germline gives CDR1 MDHEN, CDR2 SYDVKM. CDR3 length: 15 residues. The CDR3 coding sequence is TGTGCCAGCAGATTATCAGGGGGCGGACCTTATGGCTACACCTTC. Its translation: CASRLSGGGPYGYTF.

This clone has just one count. This rearrangement joins TRBV19 to TRBJ2-7; TRBD2 agrees at 8 bases. CDR3 length: 15 amino acids. Losses at the gene ends were 2 bases for V and 6 bases for J; bases not matched to a gene: 9. Germline V gives CDR1 LNHDA, CDR2 SQIVND (reference sequence). Here the CDR3 reads CASSIRAGESGEQYF. CDR3 in DNA: TGTGCCAGTAGTATAAGAGCGGGAGAGTCCGGCGAGCAGTACTTC. Supplemented by reference TRBV19 and TRBJ2-7, the full variable domain reads DGGITQSPKYLFRKEGQNVTLSCEQNLNHDAMYWYRQDPGQGLRLIYYSQIVNDFQKGDIAEGYSVSREKKESFPLTVTSAQKNPTAFYLCASSIRAGESGEQYFGPGTRLTVT.

Only a few counts were recorded for this clone. The CDR3 loop reads CASSLWGRGGAGELFF. The CDR3 DNA sequence: TGTGCCAGCAGTTTATGGGGCAGGGGAGGGGCCGGGGAGCTGTTTTTT. The chain recombines TRBV27 with TRBJ2-2, with a weak D call TRBD2 (7 bases). In germline, CDR1 is MNHEY, CDR2 SMNVEV (reference sequence). Trimming removed 1 base at V and 6 bases at J, with 15 bases between. The CDR3 spans 16 residues.

This clone was detected only once. The chain combines TRBV9 with TRBJ1-1; tentatively, D is TRBD1 (6 bases). The V gene lost 1 base and the J gene lost 0 bases, with 19 bases spanning the gap. This CDR3 region has 18 residues. In germline, CDR1 is SGDLS, CDR2 YYNGEE. The CDR3 nucleotides are TGTGCCAGCAGCGTAACCGGGACAATGACTATGATGAACACTGAAGCTTTCTTT. Translated: CASSVTGTMTMMNTEAFF.

V usage is TRBV6-5 and J usage is TRBJ1-2, with D tentatively TRBD1 (6 bases). This CDR3 region has 13 residues. Germline CDR1 MNHEY, CDR2 SVGAGI. The V end was cut by 4 bases, the J end by 2 bases, with 8 bases between. CDR3: CASSWDINYGYTF. CDR3 nucleotides: TGTGCCAGCAGTTGGGACATCAACTATGGCTACACCTTC.

The chain couples TRBV5-6 to TRBJ2-7; possible D gene TRBD1, 6 bases. The CDR3 has 14 residues. The germline V and J ends were trimmed by 7 bases and 7 bases, with 21 bases remaining between them. CDR1 and CDR2 (germline): SGHDT, YYEEEE. The CDR3 bases are TGTGCCAGCGAACCCGGGACACCTCCCTGGGAGCAGTACTTC. It specifies CASEPGTPPWEQYF. The full variable domain, completed using reference TRBV5-6 and TRBJ2-7, is DAGVTQSPTHLIKTRGQQVTLRCSPKSGHDTVSWYQQALGQGPQFIFQYYEEEERQRGNFPDRFSGHQFPNYSSELNVNALLLGDSALYLCASEPGTPPWEQYFGPGTRLTVT.

The chain joins TRBV27 to TRBJ1-5; D remains ambiguous. Germline CDR1 reads MNHEY; CDR2 reads SMNVEV (reference sequence). Trimming took off 3 bases at V and 6 bases at J, with 9 bases between the two ends. This CDR3 has 13 amino acids. CDR3: CASSFRSGQPQHF. CDR3 nucleotides: TGTGCCAGCAGTTTTCGGTCAGGTCAGCCCCAGCATTTT.

DNA for the CDR3: TGTGCCAGCAGTTTATCCGGTCTCAGGGGAAACACTGAAGCTTTCTTT. Translating it yields CASSLSGLRGNTEAFF. The V call is TRBV27, the J call TRBJ1-1; possibly TRBD1 for D (6 bases). CDR3 length: 16 amino acids. Germline lookup yields CDR1 MNHEY and CDR2 SMNVEV (reference sequence). Between the trimmed V and J ends, which lost 0 bases and 2 bases, there was a span of 13 bases.

CDR3 nucleotides: TGTGCCAGCAGCTTGGGAGACAAATACGAGCAGTACTTC. Its translation: CASSLGDKYEQYF. This chain joins TRBV11-2 and TRBJ2-7, with D possibly TRBD2 on 5 matching bases. V shed 3 bases and J shed 4 bases, with 10 bases lying between them. Germline V gene sequence: CDR1 SGHAT, CDR2 FQNNGV. The CDR3 has 13 residues.

CDR3 region: CAWSPGTGVPEAFF. The CDR3 nucleotides are TGTGCCTGGAGCCCCGGGACAGGGGTACCTGAAGCTTTCTTT. V and J are TRBV30 and TRBJ1-1, with 10 bases lining up with TRBD1. The CDR3 has 14 residues. Germline lookup yields CDR1 GTSNPN and CDR2 SVGIG (reference sequence). V lost 3 bases, J lost 6 bases, and 7 bases stayed unmatched.

This clone was seen just once. The chain is built from TRBV27 and TRBJ1-1; D not certain. CDR3 length equals 15 residues. V dropped 6 bases and J dropped 1 base, with 15 bases sitting between them. Germline CDR1 and CDR2: MNHEY and SMNVEV (reference sequence). The CDR3 nucleotides are TGTGCCAGCAGATCTAGGACTTTCGGGAACACTGAAGCTTTCTTT. This gives the protein CASRSRTFGNTEAFF.

The rearrangement links TRBV24-1 to TRBJ1-1; 9 nucleotides align to TRBD1. CDR1 KGHDR and CDR2 SFDVKD come from the germline V gene. The CDR3 covers 16 residues. V gave up 9 bases and J gave up 1 base; unmatched junction bases: 11. CDR3 bases: TGTGCCACCCAGGTCCGACCGGGACAGGGGAACACTGAAGCTTTCTTT. This gives the protein CATQVRPGQGNTEAFF.

The chain links TRBV6-5 to TRBJ1-6, with D unresolved. Germline values: CDR1 MNHEY, CDR2 SVGAGI. The length of the CDR3 is 15 residues. V shed 0 bases and J shed 9 bases, with 12 bases lying between them. This CDR3 is CASSYSPSEGSPLHF. The DNA for the CDR3 is TGTGCCAGCAGTTACTCGCCCTCAGAGGGTTCACCCCTCCACTTT.